This T cell receptor beta chain was profiled in a study of T-cell reconstitution after alpha-beta-depleted transplantation in children. This clonotype was detected many times. This CDR3 has 13 amino acids. V was clipped by 0 bases and J by 6 bases, with 6 bases between them. CDR1 and CDR2 (germline): SGHRS, YFSETQ. The authors prepared the TCRbeta library with unique molecular identifiers. In TCRdb, the PCR reads were re-called with MiXCR into one record per CDR3 protein. This sample carries about 340,000 distinct CDR3 sequences, about 9.3% of them seen once, and the ten largest clones take 2% to 2.5%.

The chain joins TRBV5-1 to TRBJ2-2; D call uncertain. The sequencing used PBMCs from the stem cell graft donor, collected from the stem cell graft. The clonotype was recovered from a human donor who donated a stem cell graft to a child with acute lymphoblastic leukemia. Here the CDR3 reads CASSLVPAGELFF. As DNA, the CDR3 is TGCGCCAGCAGCTTGGTCCCCGCCGGGGAGCTGTTTTTT.